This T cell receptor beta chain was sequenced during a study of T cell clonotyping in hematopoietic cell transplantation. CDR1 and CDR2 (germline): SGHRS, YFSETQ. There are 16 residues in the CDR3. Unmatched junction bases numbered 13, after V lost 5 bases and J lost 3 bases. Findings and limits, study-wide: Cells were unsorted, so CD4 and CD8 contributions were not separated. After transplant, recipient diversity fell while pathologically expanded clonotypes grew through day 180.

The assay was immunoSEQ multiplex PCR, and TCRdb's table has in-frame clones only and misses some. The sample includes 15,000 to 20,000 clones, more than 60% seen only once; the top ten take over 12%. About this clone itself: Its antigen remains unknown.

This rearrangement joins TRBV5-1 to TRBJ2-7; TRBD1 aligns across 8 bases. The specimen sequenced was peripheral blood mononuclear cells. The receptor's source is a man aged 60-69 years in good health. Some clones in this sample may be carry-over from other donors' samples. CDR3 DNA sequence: TGCGCCAGCAGTTTTGGGTCTGACAGGGGAATCTACGAGCAGTACTTC. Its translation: CASSFGSDRGIYEQYF.